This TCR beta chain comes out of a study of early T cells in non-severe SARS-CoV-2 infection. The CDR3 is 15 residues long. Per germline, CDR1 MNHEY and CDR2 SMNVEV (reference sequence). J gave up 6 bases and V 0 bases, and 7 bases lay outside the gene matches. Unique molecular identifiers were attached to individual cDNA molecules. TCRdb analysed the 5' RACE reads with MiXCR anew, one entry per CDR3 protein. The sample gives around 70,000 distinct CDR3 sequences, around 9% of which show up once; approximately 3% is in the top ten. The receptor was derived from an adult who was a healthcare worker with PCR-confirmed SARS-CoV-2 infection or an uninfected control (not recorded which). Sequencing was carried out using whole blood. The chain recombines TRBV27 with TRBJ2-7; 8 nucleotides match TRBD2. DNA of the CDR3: TGTGCCAGCAGTTTATCCTGGAAGGCGGGGGGCGAGCAGTACTTC. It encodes CASSLSWKAGGEQYF.